Listed below are T cell receptor beta chains from one sample, sequenced in a study of identical twins. TCRdb called the 5' RACE reads again in MiXCR, with one record for every CDR3 protein. This table holds approximately 230,000 distinct CDR3 sequences, over 5% found once. Another study also made use of these data, one on T cells expressing NK-cell markers.

Sequencing was done on a sample of CD8+ T cells sorted from blood. All receptors derive from a woman younger than 35 in good health. Each CDR3 is given with its conserved first and last residue. The D gene is left open where the match is weak. Clone size is not always given. Where it is, it says once, few, many or a class for expanded clones.

TRBV12-3/TRBV12-4,.,TRBJ1-6,.,CPGDSPLHF,TGCCCAGGGGATTCACCCCTCCACTTT
TRBV4-1,few,TRBJ2-1,TRBD2,CASSQKLAGRYEQFF,TGCGCCAGCAGCCAAAAACTAGCGGGAAGGTATGAGCAGTTCTTC
TRBV6-2/TRBV6-3,.,TRBJ2-1,.,CASSPIADDYNEQFF,TGTGCCAGCAGTCCCATAGCAGACGACTACAATGAGCAGTTCTTC
TRBV12-3/TRBV12-4,few,TRBJ2-7,.,CASSLGLKYEQYF,TGTGCCAGCAGCCTCGGACTTAAATACGAGCAGTACTTC
TRBV7-9,many,TRBJ2-1,TRBD1,CASSSRDRGSYNEQFF,TGTGCCAGCAGCTCCCGGGACAGGGGCTCCTACAATGAGCAGTTCTTC
TRBV13,few,TRBJ2-5,TRBD1,CASSLRIQGAKTQYF,TGTGCCAGCAGCTTAAGGATTCAGGGGGCGAAGACCCAGTACTTC
TRBV23-1,.,TRBJ1-5,.,CASTNPGDFSNQPQHF,TGCGCCAGCACCAACCCCGGCGACTTTAGCAATCAGCCCCAGCATTTT
TRBV2,few,TRBJ2-3,TRBD1,CASRQTGTGITDTQYF,TGTGCCAGCAGACAAACCGGGACAGGGATCACAGATACGCAGTATTTT
TRBV27,few,TRBJ2-5,.,CASRDLQETQYF,TGTGCCAGCAGAGACTTGCAAGAGACCCAGTACTTC
TRBV7-9,few,TRBJ2-1,.,CASSQKGYTIGSNEQFF,TGTGCCAGCAGCCAAAAGGGTTACACCATCGGATCCAATGAGCAGTTCTTC
TRBV12-3/TRBV12-4,many,TRBJ2-1,TRBD1,CASSFGTGPLEQFF,TGTGCCAGCAGTTTCGGGACAGGGCCCCTGGAGCAGTTCTTC
TRBV12-3/TRBV12-4,few,TRBJ2-3,.,CASSPTDRQYF,TGTGCCAGCAGTCCTACGGACCGGCAGTATTTT
TRBV9,.,TRBJ2-7,.,CASSPGRGSYEQYF,TGTGCCAGCAGTCCCGGCAGGGGTTCCTACGAGCAGTACTTC
TRBV2,few,TRBJ2-3,TRBD2,CASRDPSGRHTDTQYF,TGTGCCAGCAGGGATCCTAGCGGGAGGCACACAGATACGCAGTATTTT
TRBV12-3/TRBV12-4,.,TRBJ1-1,TRBD1,CASRGQGNTEAFF,TGTGCCAGCAGGGGACAGGGAAACACTGAAGCTTTCTTT
TRBV9,few,TRBJ2-7,TRBD2,CASSEDGGGAYEQYF,TGTGCCAGCAGCGAGGACGGCGGGGGGGCCTACGAGCAGTACTTC
TRBV2,.,TRBJ2-3,.,CASSDSAGPSNTDTQYF,TGTGCCAGCAGTGACTCTGCGGGACCCTCCAACACAGATACGCAGTATTTT
TRBV25-1,few,TRBJ1-6,.,CASGVESPLHF,TGTGCCAGCGGAGTAGAATCACCCCTCCACTTT
TRBV3-1,few,TRBJ1-2,.,CASSQEGAPNYGYTF,TGTGCCAGCAGCCAAGAAGGAGCTCCTAACTATGGCTACACCTTC
TRBV7-6,.,TRBJ2-7,TRBD1,CASSRQGASYEQYF,TGTGCCAGCAGCAGACAGGGGGCTTCCTACGAGCAGTACTTC
TRBV7-8,.,TRBJ2-7,TRBD2,CASSLEGTSASYEQYF,TGTGCCAGCAGCTTAGAGGGGACTAGCGCCTCCTACGAGCAGTACTTC
TRBV5-6,many,TRBJ2-7,.,CASSVGIYEQYF,TGTGCCAGCAGCGTCGGGATCTACGAGCAGTACTTC
TRBV6-1,.,TRBJ2-5,TRBD2,CASSAVAGGKETQYF,TGTGCCAGCAGTGCGGTAGCGGGGGGAAAAGAGACCCAGTACTTC
TRBV14,.,TRBJ2-5,TRBD2,CASSQEGGGLSSDQETQYF,TGTGCCAGCAGCCAAGAAGGCGGGGGGCTCTCGTCGGACCAAGAGACCCAGTACTTC
TRBV20-1,few,TRBJ2-1,.,CSARALRDLSYNEQFF,TGCAGTGCTAGAGCTCTGCGGGACCTAAGCTACAATGAGCAGTTCTTC
TRBV7-9,.,TRBJ2-1,.,CASSSWVAYNEQFF,TGTGCCAGCAGCTCCTGGGTAGCGTACAATGAGCAGTTCTTC
TRBV6-1,few,TRBJ2-1,.,CASSDRGNNEQFF,TGTGCCAGCAGTGATAGGGGAAACAATGAGCAGTTCTTC
TRBV6-1,.,TRBJ2-7,TRBD2,CASSELFGDYSYEQYF,TGTGCCAGCAGTGAATTGTTTGGGGACTACTCCTACGAGCAGTACTTC
TRBV4-1,many,TRBJ2-2,.,CASSQDPGRPGELFF,TGCGCCAGCAGCCAAGATCCCGGCCGCCCGGGGGAGCTGTTTTTT
TRBV20-1,many,TRBJ2-5,TRBD2,CSPRGLAGGIQETQYF,TGCAGCCCCCGAGGGCTAGCGGGGGGGATACAAGAGACCCAGTACTTC
TRBV20-1,few,TRBJ2-4,TRBD2,CSARPILAGGSGNIQYF,TGCAGTGCTAGACCCATACTAGCGGGAGGGTCGGGAAACATTCAGTACTTC
TRBV6-2/TRBV6-3,few,TRBJ2-7,TRBD2,CASRTGTSGSEQYF,TGTGCCAGCAGAACCGGGACTAGCGGGTCCGAGCAGTACTTC
TRBV29-1,.,TRBJ2-2,TRBD2,CSVNLAERNTGELFF,TGCAGCGTCAATCTAGCGGAACGTAACACCGGGGAGCTGTTTTTT
TRBV11-2,few,TRBJ2-1,.,CASSEDFSNEQFF,TGTGCCAGCAGCGAAGACTTCTCCAATGAGCAGTTCTTC
TRBV4-1,few,TRBJ1-2,TRBD1,CASSQDNRGSYTF,TGCGCCAGCAGCCAAGATAACAGGGGAAGCTACACCTTC
TRBV2,.,TRBJ2-1,.,CASKANSGEQFF,TGTGCCAGCAAAGCAAATAGCGGCGAGCAGTTCTTC
TRBV5-1,few,TRBJ2-3,.,CASSLLRRHTDTQYF,TGCGCCAGCAGCTTGTTGCGGAGACACACAGATACGCAGTATTTT
TRBV7-6,few,TRBJ2-7,TRBD2,CASSLVPKLANLHEQYF,TGTGCCAGCAGCTTAGTACCGAAACTAGCGAACCTACACGAGCAGTACTTC
TRBV7-9,few,TRBJ1-6,.,CASSLEGGDSPLHF,TGTGCCAGCAGCTTAGAAGGGGGAGATTCACCCCTCCACTTT
TRBV11-2,many,TRBJ2-1,TRBD2,CASSPLAGGYNEQFF,TGTGCCAGCAGCCCCCTAGCGGGAGGCTACAATGAGCAGTTCTTC
TRBV2,.,TRBJ1-1,TRBD1,CASSDSGTGIENSEAFF,TGTGCCAGCAGTGACTCGGGGACAGGGATCGAAAACTCTGAAGCTTTCTTT
TRBV9,.,TRBJ2-1,.,CASSVGLSEQFF,TGTGCCAGCAGCGTAGGGCTTAGTGAGCAGTTCTTC
TRBV7-8,few,TRBJ1-1,.,CASSLNRGLLFEAFF,TGTGCCAGCAGCTTAAACCGGGGACTGCTGTTTGAAGCTTTCTTT
TRBV29-1,few,TRBJ1-2,.,CSDGAPGYTF,TGCAGCGACGGAGCCCCTGGCTACACCTTC
TRBV7-8,many,TRBJ2-7,TRBD1,CASSHRQGPSNEQYF,TGTGCCAGCAGCCATCGACAGGGACCTTCAAACGAGCAGTACTTC
TRBV9,.,TRBJ2-7,.,CASSGAENYEQYF,TGTGCCAGCAGCGGGGCGGAAAACTACGAGCAGTACTTC
TRBV29-1,.,TRBJ1-1,.,CSVLPGRTEAFF,TGCAGCGTCCTCCCCGGCCGCACTGAAGCTTTCTTT
TRBV11-2,.,TRBJ2-1,.,CASSSEQREQFF,TGTGCCAGCAGCTCGGAGCAGCGTGAGCAGTTCTTC
TRBV7-3,many,TRBJ2-1,TRBD1,CASSHLGQGKYNEQFF,TGTGCCAGCAGCCACTTGGGACAGGGGAAGTACAATGAGCAGTTCTTC
TRBV4-3,few,TRBJ2-1,TRBD2,CASSQGDGRRGDEQFF,TGCGCCAGCAGCCAAGGAGACGGGAGGCGGGGCGATGAGCAGTTCTTC
TRBV27,.,TRBJ1-4,TRBD1,CASGDRAYEKLFF,TGTGCCAGTGGGGACAGGGCGTATGAAAAACTGTTTTTT
TRBV12-3/TRBV12-4,.,TRBJ2-1,TRBD2,CASSLWGGSSYNEQFF,TGTGCCAGCAGCCTCTGGGGCGGGAGCTCCTACAATGAGCAGTTCTTC
TRBV10-3,few,TRBJ1-5,TRBD1,CAISDTGTGHNGQHF,TGTGCCATCAGTGATACCGGGACAGGGCATAATGGCCAGCATTTT
TRBV6-5,many,TRBJ2-7,TRBD1,CASSYDGTGGYEQYF,TGTGCCAGCAGTTACGACGGGACAGGGGGCTACGAGCAGTACTTC
TRBV7-6,few,TRBJ2-3,.,CASSLATFYTDTQYF,TGTGCCAGCAGCTTAGCTACTTTTTACACAGATACGCAGTATTTT
TRBV25-1,few,TRBJ1-6,TRBD1,CASSYRGNSPLHF,TGTGCCAGCAGTTACAGGGGTAATTCACCCCTCCACTTT
TRBV5-5,many,TRBJ1-1,.,CASSPRQGMNTEAFF,TGTGCCAGCAGCCCTCGCCAGGGGATGAACACTGAAGCTTTCTTT
TRBV15,.,TRBJ2-2,.,CATSSGEGPYTVAGELFF,TGTGCCACCAGCAGCGGAGAGGGGCCGTACACGGTCGCCGGGGAGCTGTTTTTT